The 9 T cell receptor beta chains reported below all come from one sample, sequenced in a study of T cell responses to AZD1222 COVID-19 vaccine (dated by TCRdb to the early 2020s). Library preparation employed the immunoSEQ multiplex PCR assay. As stored in TCRdb, this immuneACCESS dataset retains in-frame rearrangements with V and J assigned. A fraction of the clones does not appear; measured against another copy, unresolved V genes explain less than half of the discrepancy, and the remainder lacks a known reason. The sample table lists about 130,000 clones, 87% of them with a count of one. The ten largest account for approximately 1.5% of the sample. The sample's time point, from its label and the paper: baseline before first vaccination. The sample was peripheral blood, taken on day 0 of AZD1222 vaccination. These receptors all come from an adult in good health.

The chain carries TRBV28 and TRBJ1-1, with a weak D call TRBD1 (5 bases). The CDR3 has 17 residues. V dropped 5 bases and J dropped 3 bases, with 22 bases sitting between them. Germline CDR1 reads MDHEN; CDR2 reads SYDVKM. In DNA, the CDR3 is TGTGCCAGCAGTACCCCCTTGGGGGTACGAGTGTACACTGAAGCTTTCTTT. Protein: CASSTPLGVRVYTEAFF.

The chain employs TRBV27 and TRBJ1-3; D unclear. Per germline, CDR1 MNHEY and CDR2 SMNVEV (reference sequence). This CDR3 has 15 amino acids. The V gene lost 4 bases and the J gene lost 0 bases, with 10 bases spanning the gap. The CDR3 DNA reads TGTGCCAGCAGTTCCAGGCATTTCTCTGGAAACACCATATATTTT. This gives the protein CASSSRHFSGNTIYF.

This chain uses TRBV5-1 with TRBJ2-1; the D is unclear. CDR1 and CDR2 from the germline V gene are SGHRS and YFSETQ. V lost 0 bases and J 9 bases, leaving 13 bases between the germline ends. CDR3 length equals 14 residues. The CDR3: CASSLGTPRGEQFF. CDR3 nucleotide sequence: TGCGCCAGCAGCTTGGGGACCCCGCGCGGTGAGCAGTTCTTC.

The genes are TRBV11-2 and TRBJ1-2, with 7 bases lining up with TRBD1. The CDR3 is 15 residues long. Germline V gene data show CDR1 as SGHAT and CDR2 as FQNNGV. With 4 bases clipped from V and 4 bases from J, the junction kept 9 bases outside the gene matches. The CDR3 nucleotides read TGTGCCAGCAGCTCTCTCGGACAGGATGGCTATGGCTACACCTTC. Translated: CASSSLGQDGYGYTF.

The chain links TRBV7-2 to TRBJ2-3; 8 positions agree with TRBD1. The V and J ends lost 5 bases and 4 bases, in that order; junction bases with no gene match: 8. The CDR3 totals 15 residues. Germline V gene lookup returns CDR1 SGHTA and CDR2 FQGNSA. The CDR3: CASSPDRGRADTQYF. The DNA for the CDR3 is TGTGCCAGCAGCCCTGACAGGGGACGGGCAGATACGCAGTATTTT.

This chain uses TRBV6-4 with TRBJ2-3; 11 bases line up with TRBD2. Looked up from germline, CDR1 is MRHNA and CDR2 is SNTAGT. Trimming cost V 6 bases and J 2 bases; bases outside gene matches: 4. CDR3 length: 15 residues. CDR3 amino acids: CASSGSGGATDTQYF. CDR3 nucleotide sequence: TGTGCCAGCAGCGGTAGCGGGGGGGCCACAGATACGCAGTATTTT.

The V call is TRBV4-3, the J call TRBJ2-3; D may be TRBD1 or TRBD2 (6 bases each). CDR3 length: 17 residues. Trimming took off 0 bases at V and 3 bases at J, with 16 bases between the two ends. Germline assignment: CDR1 LGHNA and CDR2 YSLEER. CDR3: CASSQDLGGKRTDTQYF. The DNA for the CDR3 is TGCGCCAGCAGCCAAGATTTGGGGGGCAAAAGGACAGATACGCAGTATTTT.

The chain has TRBV6-5 and TRBJ2-1; D unresolved. Per the germline V gene, CDR1 is MNHEY and CDR2 is SVGAGI. There are 13 residues in the CDR3. V shed 7 bases and J shed 2 bases, with 9 bases lying between them. This CDR3 reads CASTGLAYNEQFF. The CDR3 coding sequence is TGTGCCAGCACCGGCCTGGCCTACAATGAGCAGTTCTTC.

The rearrangement uses TRBV7-2 and TRBJ2-3, with D possibly matching TRBD2 (7 bases). V lost 4 bases, J lost 2 bases, and 22 bases lay in between. This CDR3 has 18 residues. The V gene's germline CDR1 is SGHTA and CDR2 FQGNSA. The CDR3 DNA sequence: TGTGCCAGCAGCTCCAGTATCGGGGGGCCCCTCCACACAGATACGCAGTATTTT. It codes for CASSSSIGGPLHTDTQYF.